These T cell receptor beta chains were read from a single sample in a study of long-term antiretroviral therapy in people with HIV. Data came from immunoSEQ multiplex PCR; TCRdb stores just in-frame clones and leaves some out. The repertoire includes more than 15,000 clones, around 84% of them detected once, and around an eighth sits in the top ten. The specimen comprised unsorted PBMCs, sampled 3.1 to 3.3 years after starting antiretroviral therapy. These receptors came from a woman between 40 and 55 years old with HIV. The CDR3 runs from the conserved cysteine through the conserved F or W. A D gene is named only where the DNA matches it firmly. For some rows the clone size is stated as once, few or many, or as a class when expanded; others skip it.

.,.,TRBJ1-4,TRBV11-2,CASSRQRNSEKLFF,TGTGCCAGCAGCCGGCAGAGGAATAGTGAAAAACTGTTTTTT
once,.,TRBJ1-4,TRBV19,CASSPVTDEKLFF,TGTGCCAGTAGCCCTGTCACGGATGAAAAACTGTTTTTT
.,.,TRBJ1-1,TRBV6-5,CASSYSSRYATTEAFF,TGTGCCAGCAGTTACTCGAGCAGGTATGCCACCACTGAAGCTTTCTTT
.,TRBD1,TRBJ1-1,TRBV12-5,CASGTGGLNTEAFF,TGTGCTAGTGGGACAGGGGGCCTGAACACTGAAGCTTTCTTT
.,TRBD2,TRBJ2-3,TRBV25-1,CASSSSGAGADTQYF,TGTGCCAGCAGCTCGAGTGGGGCGGGGGCAGATACGCAGTATTTT
.,.,TRBJ2-3,TRBV7-2,CASSPRTGSRNTQYF,TGTGCCAGCAGCCCACGGACGGGAAGCAGGAATACGCAGTATTTT
.,TRBD1,TRBJ2-7,TRBV15,CATSRKGQGQYEQYF,TGTGCCACCAGCAGAAAAGGACAGGGACAATACGAGCAGTACTTC
.,TRBD2,TRBJ2-1,TRBV30,CAWSVGTSGGANEQFF,TGTGCCTGGAGTGTAGGTACGAGCGGGGGGGCCAATGAGCAGTTCTTC
.,.,TRBJ1-1,TRBV6-5,CASTKDRTNTEAFF,TGTGCCAGCACCAAAGACAGGACGAACACTGAAGCTTTCTTT
.,.,TRBJ1-2,TRBV18,CASSPSDGYTF,TGTGCCAGCTCACCTTCAGATGGCTACACCTTC
medium-sized,TRBD2,TRBJ2-1,TRBV7-9,CASIPQAGGYYNEQFF,TGTGCCAGCATCCCTCAAGCGGGGGGGTACTACAATGAGCAGTTCTTC
.,.,TRBJ1-5,TRBV7-9,CASTQGEGNQPQHF,TGTGCCAGCACCCAAGGGGAAGGCAATCAGCCCCAGCATTTT
.,TRBD2,TRBJ2-2,TRBV7-2,CASSFPGGVSGELFF,TGTGCCAGCAGCTTCCCCGGGGGGGTGTCCGGGGAGCTGTTTTTT
.,.,TRBJ2-1,TRBV30,CAWASLSSYNEQFF,TGTGCCTGGGCAAGTTTGAGCTCCTACAATGAGCAGTTCTTC
.,.,TRBJ1-1,TRBV4-3,CASSQDGPDTEAFF,TGCGCCAGCAGCCAAGATGGCCCGGACACTGAAGCTTTCTTT
.,TRBD1,TRBJ1-1,TRBV14,CASSRQPGQSLFEAFF,TGTGCCAGCAGCCGGCAACCGGGACAGAGCCTTTTTGAAGCTTTCTTT
.,TRBD1,TRBJ1-2,TRBV30,CAWRRDGQGNGYTF,TGTGCCTGGAGGAGAGACGGACAGGGGAATGGCTACACCTTC
.,TRBD1,TRBJ1-2,TRBV30,CAWSLTGVGYTF,TGTGCCTGGAGTCTTACAGGGGTTGGCTACACCTTC
.,TRBD2,TRBJ2-1,TRBV7-7,CASSLRLAGEQFF,TGTGCTAGCAGCTTACGGCTAGCGGGTGAGCAGTTCTTC
.,.,TRBJ2-7,TRBV7-9,CASSRGASYEQYF,TGTGCCAGCAGCCGCGGCGCTTCCTACGAGCAGTACTTC
.,.,TRBJ2-2,TRBV11-3,CASSDNGGELFF,TGTGCCAGCAGCGACAATGGCGGGGAGCTGTTTTTT
.,.,TRBJ1-1,TRBV6-5,CASSYSLAQGNTEAFF,TGTGCCAGCAGTTACTCGTTAGCTCAGGGAAACACTGAAGCTTTCTTT